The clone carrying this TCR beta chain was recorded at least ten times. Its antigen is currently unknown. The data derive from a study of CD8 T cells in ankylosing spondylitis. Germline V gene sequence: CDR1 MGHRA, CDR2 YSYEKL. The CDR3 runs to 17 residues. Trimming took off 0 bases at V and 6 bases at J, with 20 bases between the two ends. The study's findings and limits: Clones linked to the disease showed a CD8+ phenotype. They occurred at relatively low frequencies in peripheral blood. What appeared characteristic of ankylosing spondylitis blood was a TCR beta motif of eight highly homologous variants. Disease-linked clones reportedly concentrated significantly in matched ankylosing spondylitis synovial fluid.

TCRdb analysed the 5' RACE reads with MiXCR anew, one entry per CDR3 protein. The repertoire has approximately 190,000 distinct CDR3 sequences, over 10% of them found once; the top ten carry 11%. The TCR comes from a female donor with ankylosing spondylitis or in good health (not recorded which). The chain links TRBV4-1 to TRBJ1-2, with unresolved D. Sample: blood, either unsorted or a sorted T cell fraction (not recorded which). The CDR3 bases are TGCGCCAGCAGCCAAGATCTTTGGGGTTCAGGAACTAATGGCTACACCTTC. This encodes CASSQDLWGSGTNGYTF.